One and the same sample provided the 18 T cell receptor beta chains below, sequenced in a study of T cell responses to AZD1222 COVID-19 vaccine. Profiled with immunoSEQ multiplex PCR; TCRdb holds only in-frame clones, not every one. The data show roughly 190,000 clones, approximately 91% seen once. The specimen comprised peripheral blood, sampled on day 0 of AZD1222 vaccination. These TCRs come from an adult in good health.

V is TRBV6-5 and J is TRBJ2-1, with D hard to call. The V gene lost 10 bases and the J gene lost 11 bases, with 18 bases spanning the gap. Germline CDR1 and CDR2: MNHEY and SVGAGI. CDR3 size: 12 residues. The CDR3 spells CATESVRKQQFF. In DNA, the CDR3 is TGTGCCACCGAATCGGTAAGAAAACAGCAGTTCTTC.

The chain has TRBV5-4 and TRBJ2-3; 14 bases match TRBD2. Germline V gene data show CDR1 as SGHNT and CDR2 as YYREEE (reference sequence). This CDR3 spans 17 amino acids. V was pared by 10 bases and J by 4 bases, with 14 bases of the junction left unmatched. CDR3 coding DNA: TGTGCCGCCAGCCCCGCGGGACTAGCGGGAGTTCCAGATACGCAGTATTTT. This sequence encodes CAASPAGLAGVPDTQYF.

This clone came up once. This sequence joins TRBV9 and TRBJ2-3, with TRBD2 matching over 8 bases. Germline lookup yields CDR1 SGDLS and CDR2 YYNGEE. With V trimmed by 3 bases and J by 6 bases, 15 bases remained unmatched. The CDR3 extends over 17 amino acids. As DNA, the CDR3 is TGTGCCAGCAGCGCCCCCTTCCGGGAGGGCCGGTGGGATACGCAGTATTTT. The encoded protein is CASSAPFREGRWDTQYF.

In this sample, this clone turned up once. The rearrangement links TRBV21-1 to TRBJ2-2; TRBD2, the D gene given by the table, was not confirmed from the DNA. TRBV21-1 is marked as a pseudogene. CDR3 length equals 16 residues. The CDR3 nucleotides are TGTGCCAGCAGCAAACGTAGCGGAAGGAACACCGGGGAGCTGTTTTTT. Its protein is CASSKRSGRNTGELFF.

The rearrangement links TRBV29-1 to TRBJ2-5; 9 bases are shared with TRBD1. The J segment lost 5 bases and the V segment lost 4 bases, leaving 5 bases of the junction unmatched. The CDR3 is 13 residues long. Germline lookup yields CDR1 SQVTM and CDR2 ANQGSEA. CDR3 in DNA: TGCAGCGTTGGTACAGGGGGCGGGGAGACCCAGTACTTC. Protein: CSVGTGGGETQYF. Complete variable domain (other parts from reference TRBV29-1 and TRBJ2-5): SAVISQKPSRDICQRGTSLTIQCQVDSQVTMMFWYRQQPGQSLTLIATANQGSEATYESGFVIDKFPISRPNLTFSTLTVSNMSPEDSSIYLCSVGTGGGETQYFGPGTRLLVL.

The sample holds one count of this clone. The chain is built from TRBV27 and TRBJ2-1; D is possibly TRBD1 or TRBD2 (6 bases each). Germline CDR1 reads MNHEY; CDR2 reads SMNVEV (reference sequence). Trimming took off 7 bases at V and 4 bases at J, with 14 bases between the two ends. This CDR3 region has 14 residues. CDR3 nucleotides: TGTGCCAGCAAGCGGGCAGGGGTATACAATGAGCAGTTCTTC. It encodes CASKRAGVYNEQFF.

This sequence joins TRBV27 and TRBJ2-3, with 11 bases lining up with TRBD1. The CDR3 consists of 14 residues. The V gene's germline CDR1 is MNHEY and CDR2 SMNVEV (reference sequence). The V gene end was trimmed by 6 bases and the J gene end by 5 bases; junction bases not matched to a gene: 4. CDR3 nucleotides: TGTGCCAGCAGGGGGACAGGGGGGGAAGATACGCAGTATTTT. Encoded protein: CASRGTGGEDTQYF.

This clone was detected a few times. CDR3 amino acids: CATNGQNTGELFF. Written as DNA, the CDR3 is TGTGCCACTAACGGACAAAACACCGGGGAGCTGTTTTTT. The V and J genes are TRBV10-3 and TRBJ2-2; D may be TRBD1 (5 bases). The V and J ends lost 10 bases and 2 bases respectively, with 11 bases between them. The CDR3 extends over 13 amino acids. In germline, CDR1 is ENHRY, CDR2 SYGVKD.

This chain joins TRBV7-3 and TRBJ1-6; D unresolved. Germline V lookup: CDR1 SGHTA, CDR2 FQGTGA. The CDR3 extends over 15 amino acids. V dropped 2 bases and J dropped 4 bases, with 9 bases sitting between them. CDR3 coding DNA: TGTGCCAGCAGCTTATTTCCCGGGTATAATTCACCCCTCCACTTT. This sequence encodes CASSLFPGYNSPLHF. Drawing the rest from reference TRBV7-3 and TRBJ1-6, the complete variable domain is GAGVSQTPSNKVTEKGKYVELRCDPISGHTALYWYRQSLGQGPEFLIYFQGTGAADDSGLPNDRFFAVRPEGSVSTLKIQRTERGDSAVYLCASSLFPGYNSPLHFGNGTRLTVT.

CDR3 sequence (DNA): TGTGCCATCAGTGTCCAGGTGGAGCAGTTCTTC. It codes for CAISVQVEQFF. This chain links TRBV10-3 with TRBJ2-1; D remains ambiguous. V was clipped by 4 bases and J by 10 bases, with 8 bases between them. Per the germline V gene, CDR1 is ENHRY and CDR2 is SYGVKD. The CDR3 sequence is 11 residues long.

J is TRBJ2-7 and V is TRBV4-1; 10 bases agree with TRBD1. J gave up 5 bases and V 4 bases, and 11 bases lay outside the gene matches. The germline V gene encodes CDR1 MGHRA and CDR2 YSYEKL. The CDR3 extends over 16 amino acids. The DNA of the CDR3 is TGCGCCAGCAGCCCCCGGGACAGGGGATCTCGGAACGAGCAGTACTTC. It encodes CASSPRDRGSRNEQYF.

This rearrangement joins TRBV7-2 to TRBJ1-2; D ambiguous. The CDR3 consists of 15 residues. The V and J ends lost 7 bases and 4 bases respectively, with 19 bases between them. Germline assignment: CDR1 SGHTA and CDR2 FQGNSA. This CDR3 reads CASTQSKGVSYGYTF. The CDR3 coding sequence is TGTGCCAGCACCCAAAGTAAGGGAGTGAGCTATGGCTACACCTTC. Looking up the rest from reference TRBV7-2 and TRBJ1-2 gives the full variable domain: GAGVSQSPSNKVTEKGKDVELRCDPISGHTALYWYRQSLGQGLEFLIYFQGNSAPDKSGLPSDRFSAERTGGSVSTLTIQRTQQEDSAVYLCASTQSKGVSYGYTFGSGTRLTVV.

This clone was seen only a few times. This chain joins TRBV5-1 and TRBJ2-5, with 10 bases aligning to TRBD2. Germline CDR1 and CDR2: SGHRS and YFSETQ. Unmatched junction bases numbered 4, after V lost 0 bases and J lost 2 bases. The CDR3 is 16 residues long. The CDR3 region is CASSLGLAGVQETQYF. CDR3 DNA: TGCGCCAGCAGCTTGGGGCTAGCGGGAGTACAAGAGACCCAGTACTTC. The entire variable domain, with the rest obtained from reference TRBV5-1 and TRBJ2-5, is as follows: KAGVTQTPRYLIKTRGQQVTLSCSPISGHRSVSWYQQTPGQGLQFLFEYFSETQRNKGNFPGRFSGRQFSNSRSEMNVSTLELGDSALYLCASSLGLAGVQETQYFGPGTRLLVL.

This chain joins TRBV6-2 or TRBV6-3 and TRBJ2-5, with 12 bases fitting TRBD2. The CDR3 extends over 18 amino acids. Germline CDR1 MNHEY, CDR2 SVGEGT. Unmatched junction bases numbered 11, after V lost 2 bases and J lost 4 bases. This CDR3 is CASSYGGTSGYAPETQYF. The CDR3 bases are TGTGCCAGCAGTTACGGCGGGACTAGCGGGTACGCACCAGAGACCCAGTACTTC.

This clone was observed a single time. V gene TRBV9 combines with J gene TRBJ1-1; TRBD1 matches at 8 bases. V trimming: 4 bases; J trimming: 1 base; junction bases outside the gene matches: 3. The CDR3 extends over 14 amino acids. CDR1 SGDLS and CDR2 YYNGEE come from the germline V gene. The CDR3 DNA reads TGTGCCAGCAGCCCCACAGGGGGGAACACTGAAGCTTTCTTT. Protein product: CASSPTGGNTEAFF. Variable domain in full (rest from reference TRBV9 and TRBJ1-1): DSGVTQTPKHLITATGQRVTLRCSPRSGDLSVYWYQQSLDQGLQFLIQYYNGEERAKGNILERFSAQQFPDLHSELNLSSLELGDSALYFCASSPTGGNTEAFFGQGTRLTVV.

The DNA for the CDR3 is TGTGCCAGCAGTCTAGGGGAGGGAATGAACGAGCAGTACTTC. Encoded protein: CASSLGEGMNEQYF. The chain joins TRBV27 to TRBJ2-7; TRBD2 matches at 7 bases. The CDR3 covers 14 residues. V gave up 5 bases and J gave up 5 bases; unmatched junction bases: 9. The germline CDR1 and CDR2 sequences are MNHEY and SMNVEV (reference sequence).

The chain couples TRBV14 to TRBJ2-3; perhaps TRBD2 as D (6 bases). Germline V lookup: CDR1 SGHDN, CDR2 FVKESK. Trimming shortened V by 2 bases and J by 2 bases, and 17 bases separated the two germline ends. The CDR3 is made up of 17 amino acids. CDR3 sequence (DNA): TGTGCCAGCAGCCAAAACTTCCGGGAGTGGGACACAGATACGCAGTATTTT. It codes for CASSQNFREWDTDTQYF. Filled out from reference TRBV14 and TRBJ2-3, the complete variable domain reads EAGVTQFPSHSVIEKGQTVTLRCDPISGHDNLYWYRRVMGKEIKFLLHFVKESKQDESGMPNNRFLAERTGGTYSTLKVQPAELEDSGVYFCASSQNFREWDTDTQYFGPGTRLTVL.

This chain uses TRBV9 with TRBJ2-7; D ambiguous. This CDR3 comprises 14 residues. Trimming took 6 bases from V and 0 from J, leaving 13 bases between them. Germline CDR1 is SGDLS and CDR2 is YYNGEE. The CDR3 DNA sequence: TGTGCCAGCAAGCCACAGCTAAACTCCTACGAGCAGTACTTC. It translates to CASKPQLNSYEQYF.